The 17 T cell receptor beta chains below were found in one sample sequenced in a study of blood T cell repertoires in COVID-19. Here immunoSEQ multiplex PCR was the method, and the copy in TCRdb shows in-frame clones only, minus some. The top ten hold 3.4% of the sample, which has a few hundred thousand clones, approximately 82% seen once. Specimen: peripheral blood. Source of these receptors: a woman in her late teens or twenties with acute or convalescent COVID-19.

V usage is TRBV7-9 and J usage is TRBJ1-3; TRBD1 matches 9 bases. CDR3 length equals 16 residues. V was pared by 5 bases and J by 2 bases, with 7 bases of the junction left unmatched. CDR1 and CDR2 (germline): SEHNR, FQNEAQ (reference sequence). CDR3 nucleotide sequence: TGTGCCAGCAGCCAGACAGGGGGGTCGCCTGGAAACACCATATATTTT. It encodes CASSQTGGSPGNTIYF.

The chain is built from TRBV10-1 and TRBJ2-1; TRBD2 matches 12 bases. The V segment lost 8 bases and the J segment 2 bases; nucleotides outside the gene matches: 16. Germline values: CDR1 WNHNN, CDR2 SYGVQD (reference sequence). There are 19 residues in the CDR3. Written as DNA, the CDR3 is TGCGCCAGCGGAACCTTGGCTAGCGGGAGGGCCCATCCCTACAATGAGCAGTTCTTC. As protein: CASGTLASGRAHPYNEQFF.

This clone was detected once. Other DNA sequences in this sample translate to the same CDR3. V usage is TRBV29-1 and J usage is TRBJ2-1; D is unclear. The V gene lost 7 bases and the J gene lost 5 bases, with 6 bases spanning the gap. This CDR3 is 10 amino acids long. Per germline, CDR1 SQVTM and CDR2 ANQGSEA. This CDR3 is CSAVDNEQFF. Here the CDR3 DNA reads TGCAGCGCCGTCGACAATGAGCAGTTCTTC.

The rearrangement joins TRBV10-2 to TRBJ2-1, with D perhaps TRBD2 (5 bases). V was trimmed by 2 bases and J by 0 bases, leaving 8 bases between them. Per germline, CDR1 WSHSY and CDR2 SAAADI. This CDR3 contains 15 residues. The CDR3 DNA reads TGCGCCAGCAGTGAGATAAGCGGCTCCTACAATGAGCAGTTCTTC. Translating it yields CASSEISGSYNEQFF.

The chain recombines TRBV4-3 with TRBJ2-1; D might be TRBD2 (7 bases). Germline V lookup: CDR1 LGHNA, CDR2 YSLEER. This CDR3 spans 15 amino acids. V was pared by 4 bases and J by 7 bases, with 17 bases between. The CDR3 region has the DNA TGCGCCAGCAGCCGGACGGGAGGAAGGGGGAATGAGCAGTTCTTC. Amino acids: CASSRTGGRGNEQFF.

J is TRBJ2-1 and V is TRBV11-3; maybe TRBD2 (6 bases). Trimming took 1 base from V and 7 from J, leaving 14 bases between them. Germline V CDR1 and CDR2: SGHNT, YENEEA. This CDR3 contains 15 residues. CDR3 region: CASSLGEAGTNEQFF. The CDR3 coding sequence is TGTGCCAGCAGCTTAGGGGAGGCAGGGACGAATGAGCAGTTCTTC.

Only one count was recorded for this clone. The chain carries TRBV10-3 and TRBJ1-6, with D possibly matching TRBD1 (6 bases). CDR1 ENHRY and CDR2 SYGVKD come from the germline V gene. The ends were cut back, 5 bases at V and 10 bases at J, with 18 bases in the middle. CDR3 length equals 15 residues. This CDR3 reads CAISQSGGARSPLHF. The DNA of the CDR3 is TGTGCCATCAGTCAGAGTGGGGGGGCCAGATCACCCCTCCACTTT.

The CDR3 reads CASSWSSYNEQFF. The CDR3 DNA sequence: TGTGCCAGCAGTTGGAGCTCCTACAATGAGCAGTTCTTC. The gene calls are TRBV7-3 and TRBJ2-1; no clear D. The CDR3 is 13 amino acids. From germline, CDR1 is SGHTA and CDR2 FQGTGA. The germline V and J ends were trimmed by 6 bases and 0 bases, with 6 bases remaining between them.

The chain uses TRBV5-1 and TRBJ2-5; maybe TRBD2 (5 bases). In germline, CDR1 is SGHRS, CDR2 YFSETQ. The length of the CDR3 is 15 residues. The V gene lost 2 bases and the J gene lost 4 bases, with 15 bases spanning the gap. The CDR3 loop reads CASSFQGIGVETQYF. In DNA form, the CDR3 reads TGCGCCAGCAGCTTTCAAGGGATCGGGGTAGAGACCCAGTACTTC. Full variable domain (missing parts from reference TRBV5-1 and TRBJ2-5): KAGVTQTPRYLIKTRGQQVTLSCSPISGHRSVSWYQQTPGQGLQFLFEYFSETQRNKGNFPGRFSGRQFSNSRSEMNVSTLELGDSALYLCASSFQGIGVETQYFGPGTRLLVL.

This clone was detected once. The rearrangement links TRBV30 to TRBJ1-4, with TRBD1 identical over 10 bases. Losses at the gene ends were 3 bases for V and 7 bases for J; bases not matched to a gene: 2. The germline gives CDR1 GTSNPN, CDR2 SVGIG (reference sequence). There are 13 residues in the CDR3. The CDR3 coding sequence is TGTGCCTGGAGCGGACAGGGGGGTGAAAAACTGTTTTTT. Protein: CAWSGQGGEKLFF.

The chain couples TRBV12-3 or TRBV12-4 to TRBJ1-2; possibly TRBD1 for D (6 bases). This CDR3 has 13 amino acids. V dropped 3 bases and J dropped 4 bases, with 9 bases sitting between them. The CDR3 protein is CASSFRGPYGYTF. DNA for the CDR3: TGTGCCAGCAGTTTCAGGGGCCCCTATGGCTACACCTTC.

CDR3 protein: CASSFRLNTGELFF. CDR3 DNA: TGTGCCAGCAGCTTCCGACTAAACACCGGGGAGCTGTTTTTT. The chain combines TRBV7-8 with TRBJ2-2, with a weak D call TRBD2 (5 bases). V lost 3 bases to trimming and J lost 2 bases, with 7 bases between them. The germline V gene has CDR1 SGHVS and CDR2 FQNEAQ. The CDR3 runs 14 residues.

This CDR3 reads CASSQDPRTGDEQYF. CDR3 nucleotide sequence: TGTGCCAGCAGCCAAGACCCCAGGACAGGGGACGAGCAGTACTTC. The chain is built from TRBV3-1 (or the pseudogene TRBV3-2) and TRBJ2-7; 9 nucleotides align to TRBD1. Germline V gene data show CDR1 as LGHDT and CDR2 as YNNKEL (reference sequence). V lost 0 bases to trimming and J lost 5 bases; unmatched junction nucleotides: 5. There are 15 residues in the CDR3.

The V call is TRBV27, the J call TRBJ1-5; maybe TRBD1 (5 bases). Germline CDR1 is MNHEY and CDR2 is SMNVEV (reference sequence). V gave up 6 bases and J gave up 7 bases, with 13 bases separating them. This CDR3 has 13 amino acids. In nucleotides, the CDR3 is TGTGCCAGCAGCGGGGGTGGCGGCCAGCCCCAGCATTTT. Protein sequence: CASSGGGGQPQHF.

The CDR3: CASSPMIAGEQYF. DNA for the CDR3: TGCGCCAGCAGCCCGATGATAGCCGGCGAGCAGTACTTC. The chain couples TRBV5-1 to TRBJ2-7; no reliable D call. Trimming took 4 bases from V and 6 from J, leaving 14 bases between them. The germline V gene encodes CDR1 SGHRS and CDR2 YFSETQ. This CDR3 has 13 residues.

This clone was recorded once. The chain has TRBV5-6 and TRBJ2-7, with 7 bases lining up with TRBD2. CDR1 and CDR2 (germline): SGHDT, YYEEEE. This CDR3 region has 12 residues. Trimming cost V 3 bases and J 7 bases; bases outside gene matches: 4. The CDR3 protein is CASSSGGPEQYF. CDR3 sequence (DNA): TGTGCCAGCAGCTCGGGGGGACCGGAGCAGTACTTC.

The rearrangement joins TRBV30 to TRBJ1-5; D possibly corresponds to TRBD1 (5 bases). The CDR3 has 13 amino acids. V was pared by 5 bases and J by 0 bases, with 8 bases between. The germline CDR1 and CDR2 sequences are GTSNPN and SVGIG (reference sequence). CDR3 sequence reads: CAWRQNSNQPQHF. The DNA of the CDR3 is TGTGCCTGGCGACAGAATAGCAATCAGCCCCAGCATTTT.